This T cell receptor (beta chain) was observed in a study of OX40 agonist ivuxolimab in advanced cancers. Across the study: Of mixed ages from about 20 to 90 and averaging roughly 66 years, the group was about 80% male. Prior anti-PD-1, anti-PD-L1 or anti-CTLA-4 therapy was allowed; around 40% had some. Regarding the study as a whole: Dose levels from 0.1 to 3.0 mg/kg saw CD4+ and CD8+ blood T cells expand clonally by week 6.

Using immunoSEQ multiplex PCR, the repertoire was profiled, and TCRdb retains in-frame clones only, with some absent. The sample carries about 82,000 clones, around 85% recorded once. This CDR3 is built from 13 residues. Looked up from germline, CDR1 is SNHLY and CDR2 is FYNNEI. V shed 7 bases, J shed 7 bases, and the junction held 8 bases outside the gene matches. Comments on this clone: Its target is not known.

No patient had autoimmune disease or received systemic immunosuppression. The V call is TRBV2, the J call TRBJ2-3, with 7 bases lining up with TRBD1. Sequenced here: CD4+ or CD8+ T cells sorted from blood, sampled in a trial of the OX40 agonist ivuxolimab. The sequence came from an adult with an advanced solid tumor such as melanoma, head and neck, liver or kidney cancer. The DNA for the CDR3 is TGTGCCAGCAACCCAGGGGGTGCGCATACGCAGTATTTT. Amino acid sequence: CASNPGGAHTQYF. Using reference TRBV2 and TRBJ2-3 for the parts outside the CDR3, the full variable domain is EPEVTQTPSHQVTQMGQEVILRCVPISNHLYFYWYRQILGQKVEFLVSFYNNEISEKSEIFDDQFSVERPDGSNFTLKIRSTKLEDSAMYFCASNPGGAHTQYFGPGTRLTVL.